A selection of T cell receptor beta chains follows, all from one sample in a study of blood T cell repertoires in COVID-19. Clones were sequenced by immunoSEQ multiplex PCR, and TCRdb holds only the in-frame ones, with some missing. The sample has around 260,000 clones, 85% to 90% seen once. Sequenced input: peripheral blood. The receptor set was obtained from a middle-aged woman who had recovered from COVID-19. Both conserved end residues are part of each CDR3. D genes are given only for firm matches. Some rows mark clone size as missing; the rest say once, few, many or name a class of expanded clone.

v_gene	abundance	j_gene	d_gene	CDR3aa	CDR3nt
TRBV2	-	TRBJ2-6	-	CAGQQDASGANVLTF	TGTGCCGGCCAACAGGACGCCTCTGGGGCCAACGTCCTGACTTTC
TRBV5-1	-	TRBJ2-3	TRBD2	CASSFPRGGESTDTQYF	TGCGCCAGCAGCTTCCCCCGGGGGGGGGAGAGCACAGATACGCAGTATTTT
TRBV18	-	TRBJ2-2	-	CASSFDMLANTGELFF	TGTGCCAGCTCATTCGACATGCTCGCGAACACCGGGGAGCTGTTTTTT
TRBV4-2	-	TRBJ1-5	-	CASSQVVGARYQPQHF	TGTGCCAGCAGCCAAGTCGTGGGGGCGAGGTATCAGCCCCAGCATTTT
TRBV6-5	once	TRBJ1-3	-	CASSSPRGQSGNTIYF	TGTGCCAGCAGTTCACCAAGGGGACAATCTGGAAACACCATATATTTT
TRBV7-9	-	TRBJ2-2	-	CASSLVPGASNTGELFF	TGTGCCAGCAGCTTAGTGCCTGGGGCCTCGAACACCGGGGAGCTGTTTTTT
TRBV5-4	-	TRBJ2-5	TRBD1	CASSLGGTGGRETQYF	TGTGCCAGCAGCTTGGGCGGGACAGGGGGGAGGGAGACCCAGTACTTC
TRBV2	-	TRBJ1-2	-	CASTLDRGYGYTF	TGTGCCAGCACATTGGACAGAGGCTATGGCTACACCTTC
TRBV9	-	TRBJ2-7	TRBD1	CASSVGQGYYEQYF	TGTGCCAGCAGCGTAGGACAGGGTTACTACGAGCAGTACTTC
TRBV18	-	TRBJ1-1	-	CASSPLEGAEAFF	TGTGCCAGCTCACCATTAGAGGGGGCTGAAGCTTTCTTT
TRBV19	-	TRBJ2-1	-	CASSMSGLSNEQFF	TGTGCCAGTAGTATGTCAGGGCTTAGCAATGAGCAGTTCTTC
TRBV11-2	once	TRBJ2-3	-	CASSLGGPSTDTQYF	TGTGCCAGCAGCTTGGGGGGTCCTAGCACAGATACGCAGTATTTT
TRBV19	-	TRBJ1-2	-	CASSISRRERMGGYTF	TGTGCCAGTAGTATATCGCGGAGGGAAAGGATGGGTGGCTACACCTTC
TRBV9	-	TRBJ2-7	-	CASSVTPAGNEQYF	TGTGCCAGCAGCGTCACCCCAGCGGGCAACGAGCAGTACTTC
TRBV14	-	TRBJ1-2	-	CASSQPGDDYGYTF	TGTGCCAGCAGCCAGCCCGGGGATGACTATGGCTACACCTTC
TRBV5-4	-	TRBJ2-3	-	CASRPRPGVGTDTQYF	TGTGCCAGCAGACCCAGGCCCGGGGTGGGGACAGATACGCAGTATTTT
TRBV5-4	-	TRBJ1-1	-	CASSLARGSEAFF	TGTGCCAGCAGCTTGGCTCGGGGTAGTGAAGCTTTCTTT
TRBV2	-	TRBJ1-1	TRBD1	CASSYRGSPEAFF	TGTGCCAGCAGTTACAGGGGTTCTCCTGAAGCTTTCTTT
TRBV2	once	TRBJ1-5	TRBD1	CASSLTRDREYF	TGTGCCAGCAGTCTAACTCGGGACAGGGAGTATTTT
TRBV27	-	TRBJ1-6	TRBD1	CASSLLGQGSPSSIRSYNSPLHF	TGTGCCAGCAGTTTATTGGGACAGGGTTCACCCTCGAGTATTCGCTCCTATAATTCACCCCTCCACTTT
TRBV6-5	-	TRBJ1-6	-	CASSPKPSYNSPLHF	TGTGCCAGCAGTCCTAAACCGTCCTATAATTCACCCCTCCACTTT
TRBV7-2	few	TRBJ1-5	-	CASSGGRVRSQPQHF	TGTGCCAGCAGCGGGGGCAGGGTAAGAAGTCAGCCCCAGCATTTT
TRBV12-5	-	TRBJ2-1	-	CGQGKFWQFF	TGTGGGCAGGGAAAGTTTTGGCAGTTCTTC
TRBV5-1	-	TRBJ1-2	TRBD1	CASSDPKGARIYGYTF	TGCGCCAGCAGCGATCCCAAGGGGGCGCGGATCTATGGCTACACCTTC
TRBV9	-	TRBJ2-1	-	CASSVGGTYNEQFF	TGTGCCAGCAGCGTAGGAGGCACCTACAATGAGCAGTTCTTC
TRBV15	-	TRBJ2-2	-	CATSRDTVHRNTGELFF	TGTGCCACCAGCAGAGATACAGTACATAGGAACACCGGGGAGCTGTTTTTT
TRBV4-1	-	TRBJ1-5	-	CASSQTLLPGVSNQPQHF	TGCGCCAGCAGCCAGACATTACTCCCAGGGGTTAGCAATCAGCCCCAGCATTTT
TRBV9	-	TRBJ1-5	-	CASSEGQFAEPQHF	TGTGCCAGCAGCGAGGGGCAGTTCGCGGAGCCCCAGCATTTT
TRBV5-1	-	TRBJ2-7	TRBD1	CASSLEGGLGTAYEQYF	TGCGCCAGCAGCTTGGAGGGTGGCCTTGGGACAGCTTACGAGCAGTACTTC
TRBV5-1	-	TRBJ2-7	TRBD1	CASSQDRGPSYEQYF	TGCGCCAGCAGCCAAGACAGGGGCCCATCCTACGAGCAGTACTTC
TRBV5-3	-	TRBJ2-7	TRBD1	CARSLVGRGLSYEQYF	TGTGCCAGAAGCTTGGTGGGCAGGGGGTTGTCCTACGAGCAGTACTTC
TRBV7-9	-	TRBJ2-5	-	CASSLEGALGTYF	TGTGCCAGCAGCTTAGAGGGAGCCCTGGGAACGTACTTC
TRBV2	-	TRBJ1-1	-	CASSGTDNFNTEAFF	TGTGCCAGCAGTGGGACAGATAATTTTAACACTGAAGCTTTCTTT
TRBV13	-	TRBJ1-2	TRBD1	CASSSGTELDYGYTF	TGTGCCAGCAGCTCCGGGACAGAGCTCGACTATGGCTACACCTTC
TRBV5-1	-	TRBJ1-1	-	CASSTNTEAFF	TGCGCCAGCAGCACTAACACTGAAGCTTTCTTT
TRBV7-6	-	TRBJ2-1	TRBD1	CASSFGQGGYNEQFF	TGTGCCAGCAGCTTCGGACAGGGGGGATACAATGAGCAGTTCTTC
TRBV6-5	-	TRBJ1-1	TRBD1	CASSRQGTGAFF	TGTGCCAGCAGTCGACAGGGGACAGGAGCTTTCTTT
TRBV7-9	once	TRBJ1-1	-	CASSLFGGGNTEAFF	TGTGCCAGCAGCTTATTCGGGGGAGGGAACACTGAAGCTTTCTTT
TRBV6-1	-	TRBJ2-5	-	CASSEGRTYQTQYF	TGTGCCAGCAGTGAAGGTCGGACATATCAGACCCAGTACTTC
TRBV2	-	TRBJ2-7	-	CASSEGQGREQYF	TGTGCCAGCAGTGAAGGTCAGGGTCGCGAGCAGTACTTC
TRBV5-6	-	TRBJ1-1	-	CASSLAGSNTEAFF	TGTGCCAGCAGCTTAGCAGGATCTAACACTGAAGCTTTCTTT
TRBV5-1	-	TRBJ2-1	-	CASSFLSSYNEQFF	TGCGCCAGCAGCTTCCTGAGCTCCTACAATGAGCAGTTCTTC
TRBV6-5	-	TRBJ2-1	TRBD2	CASSYMLAGNNEQFF	TGTGCCAGCAGTTACATGCTAGCGGGGAACAATGAGCAGTTCTTC
TRBV30	-	TRBJ1-1	TRBD1	CAWARDSSYSAEAFF	TGTGCCTGGGCGAGGGACAGCTCCTACTCGGCTGAAGCTTTCTTT
TRBV2	-	TRBJ1-1	-	CASSAGLREGNRAFF	TGTGCCAGCAGTGCTGGTCTGAGGGAGGGAAATCGGGCTTTCTTT
TRBV28	once	TRBJ1-2	TRBD1	CASRPAGTGLRGYTF	TGTGCCAGCAGACCCGCGGGGACAGGCCTTCGGGGCTACACCTTC
TRBV7-2	-	TRBJ1-5	-	CASSLAGSDSNQPQHF	TGTGCCAGCAGCTTGGCGGGGTCCGATAGCAATCAGCCCCAGCATTTT
TRBV5-1	-	TRBJ2-7	TRBD2	CASSPTGLVEQYF	TGCGCCAGCAGTCCCACCGGACTAGTCGAGCAGTACTTC
TRBV9	-	TRBJ1-2	-	CASSAGGEKGYGYTF	TGTGCCAGCAGCGCCGGCGGGGAGAAAGGCTATGGCTACACCTTC
TRBV9	-	TRBJ2-3	-	CASSANLQLLPDTQYF	TGTGCCAGCAGCGCCAATCTACAGCTCCTACCAGATACGCAGTATTTT
TRBV4-2	-	TRBJ2-7	-	CASSQADSSSYEQYF	TGTGCCAGCAGTCAAGCGGACAGCAGCTCCTACGAGCAGTACTTC
TRBV7-7	-	TRBJ2-2	-	CASSLSQDTGELFF	TGTGCCAGCAGCTTATCACAAGACACCGGGGAGCTGTTTTTT
TRBV11-2	-	TRBJ1-1	TRBD1	CASSRGLGQGAGGTEAFF	TGTGCCAGCAGCCGAGGTTTGGGACAGGGGGCTGGAGGCACTGAAGCTTTCTTT
TRBV11-2	once	TRBJ2-5	TRBD2	CASSSRLAGPETQYF	TGTGCCAGCAGCTCTCGACTAGCGGGGCCAGAGACCCAGTACTTC
TRBV10-3	once	TRBJ1-1	TRBD1	CAISRTGQNTEAFF	TGTGCCATCAGTAGGACAGGCCAGAACACTGAAGCTTTCTTT
TRBV5-6	-	TRBJ2-5	-	CASSRRDLGETQYF	TGTGCCAGCAGCCGGCGGGACCTAGGGGAGACCCAGTACTTC
TRBV18	-	TRBJ1-2	-	CASSPSTIRASNYGYTF	TGTGCCAGCTCACCATCGACAATCAGGGCTTCTAACTATGGCTACACCTTC